This T cell receptor beta chain was retrieved from a study of preoperative IRX-2 immunotherapy in early breast cancer. Data came from immunoSEQ multiplex PCR; TCRdb stores just in-frame clones and leaves some out. The repertoire holds tens of thousands of clones, with around 87% as singletons. Stated treatment: preoperative locoregional IRX-2 cytokine immunotherapy. This phase Ib study tested locoregional IRX-2 cytokine immunotherapy given before surgery. This specimen was taken from a patient treated with IRX-2 immunotherapy. The sequence was obtained from a human donor with breast cancer.

In nucleotides, the CDR3 is TGTGCCAGCAGTGATCAGGGTGGGGCAGCTGAGCAGTTCTTC. This translates into CASSDQGGAAEQFF. The J gene is TRBJ2-1, the V gene TRBV6-1; possibly TRBD1 for D (5 bases). The V end was cut by 3 bases, the J end by 9 bases, with 15 bases between. The CDR3 runs to 14 residues. Looked up from germline, CDR1 is MNHNS and CDR2 is SASEGT.